A single sample is the source of the 9 T cell receptor beta chains below, sequenced in a study of blood T cell repertoires in COVID-19. This table comes from immunoSEQ multiplex PCR, and its TCRdb copy is limited to in-frame clones, with some not included. Among fewer than 85,000 clones listed, 82% were seen once. Sequencing was done on a sample of peripheral blood. Every receptor here comes from a human donor in a cohort sampled during active COVID-19.

The chain carries TRBV24-1 and TRBJ1-2; D may be TRBD1 (5 bases). The CDR3 spans 13 residues. The ends were cut back, 7 bases at V and 3 bases at J, with 11 bases in the middle. The germline gives CDR1 KGHDR, CDR2 SFDVKD. In DNA, the CDR3 is TGTGCCACCAGCGCCGGCAGGGACTATGGCTACACCTTC. Amino acids: CATSAGRDYGYTF.

This clone was seen once. The V call is TRBV10-3, the J call TRBJ2-3; D remains ambiguous. V lost 10 bases and J lost 6, with 11 bases in between. There are 11 residues in the CDR3. The germline gives CDR1 ENHRY, CDR2 SYGVKD. CDR3 nucleotides: TGTGCCACCCTTGCTAGGGATACGCAGTATTTT. Translated, it gives CATLARDTQYF.

V is TRBV14 and J is TRBJ1-4, with a weak D call TRBD1 (5 bases). Germline lookup yields CDR1 SGHDN and CDR2 FVKESK. CDR3 length equals 12 residues. V was trimmed by 1 base and J by 14 bases, leaving 11 bases between them. This CDR3 reads CASSQGAGRLFF. The CDR3 DNA sequence: TGTGCCAGCAGCCAAGGGGCAGGGAGGCTGTTTTTT.

The count of this clone is one. The rearrangement joins TRBV6-5 to TRBJ1-2; 9 bases line up with TRBD1. The trim removed 5 bases at V and 10 bases at J, leaving 8 bases unmatched. The CDR3 has 13 residues. Germline CDR1 and CDR2: MNHEY and SVGAGI. CDR3 nucleotides: TGTGCCAGCAGTATCCGGGACAGGGCAGACTACACCTTC. Its protein product is CASSIRDRADYTF.

The chain has TRBV19 and TRBJ2-5; D unclear. This CDR3 comprises 12 residues. Deletions cut 5 bases from V and 8 bases from J, with 12 bases between. Looked up from germline, CDR1 is LNHDA and CDR2 is SQIVND (reference sequence). The CDR3 spells CASSSRAETQYF. DNA for the CDR3: TGTGCCAGTAGTTCTCGTGCGGAAACCCAGTACTTC.

The genes are TRBV3-1 (or the pseudogene TRBV3-2) and TRBJ1-6; 9 bases fit TRBD1. Germline-derived CDR1 and CDR2 are LGHDT and YNNKEL (reference sequence). This CDR3 has 15 residues. Trimming at V came to 2 bases and at J to 9 bases, leaving 5 bases not matched to a gene. The CDR3 DNA reads as TGTGCCAGCAGCCAACAACAGGGGGCGGGTTCACCCCTCCACTTT. Translating gives CASSQQQGAGSPLHF.

The gene calls are TRBV6-9 and TRBJ1-6, with 10 positions matching TRBD1. The V segment lost 11 bases and the J segment 7 bases; nucleotides outside the gene matches: 5. Germline lookup yields CDR1 MNHGY and CDR2 SVAAGI. CDR3 length equals 13 residues. CDR3 residues: CARPDRGNSPLHF. The CDR3 DNA reads TGTGCCCGCCCGGACAGGGGGAATTCACCCCTCCACTTT.

The genes are TRBV7-2 and TRBJ1-2; weak D call: TRBD1 (6 bases). Per the germline V gene, CDR1 is SGHTA and CDR2 is FQGNSA. Trimming removed 5 bases from V and 5 bases from J, with 15 bases in between. The CDR3 consists of 14 residues. The DNA for the CDR3 is TGTGCCAGCAGCGGACGGACAGCATTTTATGGCTACACCTTC. This sequence encodes CASSGRTAFYGYTF.

There are a few counts of this clone. V and J are TRBV7-2 and TRBJ1-1; D not resolved. Trimming stripped 6 bases from V and 1 base from J, with 9 bases between. The CDR3 spans 13 residues. Germline values: CDR1 SGHTA, CDR2 FQGNSA. DNA for the CDR3: TGTGCCAGCAGTTTCGAGCGGAACACTGAAGCTTTCTTT. Protein: CASSFERNTEAFF.